These 32 T cell receptor beta chains came from one sample sequenced in a study of molecular identifiers for immune sequencing clone quantification. TCRdb passed the PCR reads through MiXCR, listing each CDR3 protein once. This sample yields around 82,000 distinct CDR3 sequences, of which around 20% are seen a single time; around 0.88% belongs to the top ten. The sequenced sample consisted of naive CD8+ T cells from blood, with Jurkat cell RNA spiked in. Subset defined: FACS-sorted CD8+CD4-CCR7+CD45RA+ naive T cells. The receptors come from a human donor in good health. Some libraries in this study had Jurkat cell RNA spiked in.

This clonotype was recorded at least ten times. This chain uses TRBV5-6 with TRBJ2-3; 9 nucleotides line up with TRBD2. Germline V gene lookup returns CDR1 SGHDT and CDR2 YYEEEE. J was trimmed by 4 bases and V by 1 base; bases with no gene match: 7. The CDR3 runs 16 residues. This CDR3 is CASSLIPSGAPDTQYF. The CDR3 DNA reads TGTGCCAGCAGCTTGATCCCTAGCGGGGCGCCAGATACGCAGTATTTT. Full variable domain (remainder filled in from reference TRBV5-6 and TRBJ2-3): DAGVTQSPTHLIKTRGQQVTLRCSPKSGHDTVSWYQQALGQGPQFIFQYYEEEERQRGNFPDRFSGHQFPNYSSELNVNALLLGDSALYLCASSLIPSGAPDTQYFGPGTRLTVL.

This clonotype was seen many times. The genes are TRBV28 and TRBJ1-1, with TRBD1 matching over 8 bases. The CDR3 is made up of 11 amino acids. Per germline, CDR1 MDHEN and CDR2 SYDVKM. The trim removed 5 bases at V and 11 bases at J, leaving 4 bases unmatched. Here the CDR3 reads CASSTRTGAFF. CDR3 DNA sequence: TGTGCCAGCAGTACCCGGACAGGGGCTTTCTTT.

With respect to this clonotype: A single base separates this from a much larger clone, so it may be a read error. The genes are TRBV30 and TRBJ2-2; D unresolved. The germline CDR1 and CDR2 sequences are GTSNPN and SVGIG (reference sequence). The CDR3 covers 12 residues. CDR3 nucleotides: TGTGTCTGGAGTTGGGTAGCCGGGGAGCTGTTTTTT. It yields the protein CVWSWVAGELFF.

This clonotype occurred many times. The chain uses TRBV6-5 and TRBJ1-1, with D uncertain. The V end lost 0 bases, the J end lost 3 bases, and 11 bases lay between the germline ends. Per germline, CDR1 MNHEY and CDR2 SVGAGI. This CDR3 is built from 15 residues. The CDR3 is CASSYSRFLDTEAFF. DNA for the CDR3: TGTGCCAGCAGTTACTCTAGGTTTCTGGACACTGAAGCTTTCTTT.

The chain employs TRBV28 and TRBJ1-6; unclear D gene. CDR1 and CDR2 (germline): MDHEN, SYDVKM. Deletions cut 7 bases from V and 7 bases from J, with 17 bases between. The CDR3 runs to 15 residues. The chain's CDR3 is CASTLFSTPNSPLHF. The CDR3 nucleotides are TGTGCCAGCACCCTTTTTTCGACACCAAATTCACCCCTCCACTTT.

In its sample, this clonotype was seen many times. The chain couples TRBV4-3 to TRBJ1-2; the D gene is possibly TRBD1 (6 bases). The germline V and J ends were trimmed by 0 bases and 5 bases, with 13 bases remaining between them. The CDR3 consists of 15 residues. CDR1 is LGHNA, CDR2 YSLEER, per germline. In nucleotides, the CDR3 is TGCGCCAGCAGCCAAGAGGCAGGGGTTGGGTATGGCTACACCTTC. Protein product: CASSQEAGVGYGYTF.

This clonotype was counted at least ten times. V and J are TRBV6-6 and TRBJ1-1, with 10 nucleotides matching TRBD1. J lost 4 bases, V lost 6 bases, and 5 bases had no gene match. The CDR3 has 14 residues. Germline V CDR1 and CDR2: MNHNY, SVGAGI (reference sequence). The chain's CDR3 is CASSSDRGSTEAFF. In DNA form, the CDR3 reads TGTGCCAGCAGCTCGGACAGGGGGAGCACTGAAGCTTTCTTT.

This clonotype was seen ten or more times. The chain links TRBV7-9 to TRBJ2-1; D is possibly TRBD2 (5 bases). The CDR3 length is 15 residues. Trimming left V 5 bases short and J 1 base short, with 12 bases between. Germline V gives CDR1 SEHNR, CDR2 FQNEAQ (reference sequence). The CDR3 protein is CASSTTRASYNEQFF. The CDR3 DNA reads TGTGCCAGCAGCACTACTAGAGCTTCCTACAATGAGCAGTTCTTC.

This clonotype showed up many times. The chain carries TRBV6-5 and TRBJ2-3; 12 nucleotides agree with TRBD2. With V trimmed by 5 bases and J by 2 bases, 5 bases remained unmatched. CDR3 length: 16 residues. Per the germline V gene, CDR1 is MNHEY and CDR2 is SVGAGI. The CDR3 loop reads CASSPLAGGFTDTQYF. CDR3 sequence (DNA): TGTGCCAGCAGTCCTCTAGCGGGGGGGTTCACAGATACGCAGTATTTT.

This clonotype has a count of ten or more. This chain uses TRBV27 with TRBJ2-5; 7 bases line up with TRBD2. This CDR3 comprises 14 residues. Germline V gene data show CDR1 as MNHEY and CDR2 as SMNVEV (reference sequence). V lost 2 bases to trimming and J lost 0 bases; unmatched junction nucleotides: 0. This CDR3 is CASSLSGDQETQYF. In nucleotides, the CDR3 is TGTGCCAGCAGTTTAAGCGGGGACCAAGAGACCCAGTACTTC.

This clonotype was picked up many times. V usage is TRBV6-5 and J usage is TRBJ2-7; D is undetermined. In germline, CDR1 is MNHEY, CDR2 SVGAGI. With 0 bases removed from V and 1 base from J, the gap between germline ends came to 4 bases. The CDR3 extends over 13 amino acids. The CDR3, as DNA: TGTGCCAGCAGTTACTCCGGGTCCTACGAGCAGTACTTC. It yields the protein CASSYSGSYEQYF.

Comments on this clonotype: A much larger clone differs from this one at a single base, so this may be a read error. V usage is TRBV12-3 or TRBV12-4 and J usage is TRBJ2-7, with D uncertain. This CDR3 has 15 residues. The chain's CDR3 is CASSFHPGPLDEQHF. As DNA, the CDR3 is TGTGCCAGCAGCTTCCACCCTGGGCCGCTCGACGAGCAGCACTTC.

This clonotype was counted at least ten times. The V and J genes are TRBV7-9 and TRBJ1-5; perhaps TRBD1 as D (5 bases). CDR1 and CDR2 (germline): SEHNR, FQNEAQ (reference sequence). This CDR3 region has 16 residues. V lost 5 bases and J 0 bases, leaving 14 bases between the germline ends. CDR3 sequence (DNA): TGTGCCAGCAGCCCTAGCGACAGCTATAGCAATCAGCCCCAGCATTTT. The encoded protein is CASSPSDSYSNQPQHF.

This clonotype was seen repeatedly, ten times or more. This chain uses TRBV7-2 with TRBJ2-7, with 9 bases aligning to TRBD1. V shed 4 bases, J shed 1 base, and the junction held 8 bases outside the gene matches. Germline-derived CDR1 and CDR2 are SGHTA and FQGNSA. CDR3 size: 16 residues. CDR3 coding DNA: TGTGCCAGCAGCTCTGGTCCCGGGACAGGGTCCTACGAGCAGTACTTC. Translation gives CASSSGPGTGSYEQYF.

A remark on this clonotype: This sequence may be a read error, since a much larger clone differs from it by one base. The rearrangement joins TRBV7-2 to TRBJ2-7; tentatively, D is TRBD2 (6 bases). Germline loops: CDR1 SGHTA, CDR2 FQGNSA. The CDR3 is made up of 12 amino acids. DNA for the CDR3: TGTGCCAGCTGCTTTGGGGGGAACGAGCAGTACTTC. This encodes CASCFGGNEQYF.

Comments on this clonotype: Here the CDR3 omits its conserved ending phenylalanine or tryptophan, so a read error is the likely source. This chain joins TRBV7-6 and TRBJ2-5; D is perhaps TRBD2 (6 bases). Per the germline V gene, CDR1 is SGHVS and CDR2 is FNYEAQ. The CDR3 has 14 amino acids. DNA of the CDR3: TGCGCCAGCAGCTTATTGGAAGGGAGGGAGACCCAGTACCTC. Protein sequence: CASSLLEGRETQYL.

This clonotype was seen repeatedly, ten times or more. The chain couples TRBV20-1 to TRBJ2-7; D perhaps matches TRBD2 (5 bases). There are 14 residues in the CDR3. The germline V gene has CDR1 DFQATT and CDR2 SNEGSKA (reference sequence). The V end was cut by 0 bases, the J end by 4 bases, with 13 bases between. Here the CDR3 reads CSARDVGDVYEQYF. The DNA for the CDR3 is TGCAGTGCTAGAGATGTGGGAGACGTTTACGAGCAGTACTTC.

This clonotype has at least ten counts. The chain carries TRBV4-3 and TRBJ1-5, with TRBD1 identical over 7 bases. V shed 0 bases and J 5 bases; nucleotides not matched to a gene: 4. Germline values: CDR1 LGHNA, CDR2 YSLEER. The CDR3 contains 15 residues. This CDR3 is CASSQDTGADQPQHF. The CDR3 DNA sequence: TGCGCCAGCAGCCAAGATACAGGGGCGGATCAGCCCCAGCATTTT.

The sample holds many counts of this clonotype. The V gene is TRBV7-9, the J gene TRBJ2-7; 9 nucleotides match TRBD1. V lost 4 bases, J lost 4 bases, and 5 bases stayed unmatched. CDR3 length: 14 residues. Germline V gene data show CDR1 as SEHNR and CDR2 as FQNEAQ (reference sequence). The CDR3 nucleotides read TGTGCCAGCAGCTCCCGGGACAGGGTTTACGAGCAGTACTTC. Residues: CASSSRDRVYEQYF. The full variable domain, its missing parts supplied by reference TRBV7-9 and TRBJ2-7, is DTGVSQNPRHKITKRGQNVTFRCDPISEHNRLYWYRQTLGQGPEFLTYFQNEAQLEKSRLLSDRFSAERPKGSFSTLEIQRTEQGDSAMYLCASSSRDRVYEQYFGPGTRLTVT.

A word on this clonotype: A read error may be the cause here, since a much bigger clone is one base away. The J gene is TRBJ1-2, the V gene TRBV7-9; perhaps TRBD1 as D (6 bases). V shed 4 bases and J shed 3 bases, with 18 bases lying between them. CDR1 and CDR2 from the germline V gene are SEHNR and FQNEAQ (reference sequence). This CDR3 contains 16 residues. Written as DNA, the CDR3 is TGTGCCAGCAGCTCCGACCGGGACGGGGGCCACTATGGCTACACCTTC. It yields the protein CASSSDRDGGHYGYTF.

With respect to this clonotype: A read error may account for a junction end that differs from germline. The chain has TRBV7-9 and TRBJ2-7; TRBD1 matches at 7 bases. The CDR3 runs to 13 residues. Per the germline V gene, CDR1 is SEHNR and CDR2 is FQNEAQ (reference sequence). The CDR3 bases are TGTGCCAGCAGCCAAAGACAGGGTGGCGAGCAGCACTTC. It yields the protein CASSQRQGGEQHF.

The chain couples TRBV2 to TRBJ1-1, with a possible D match to TRBD1 (5 bases). The germline gives CDR1 SNHLY, CDR2 FYNNEI. The CDR3 runs to 16 residues. The V gene lost 5 bases and the J gene lost 2 bases, with 18 bases spanning the gap. CDR3 DNA sequence: TGTGCCAGCAGTCCCCTGTGGGGGGTCAGTAACACTGAAGCTTTCTTT. Translated, it gives CASSPLWGVSNTEAFF.

This clonotype was found many times. The genes are TRBV12-3 or TRBV12-4 and TRBJ2-7; D may be TRBD2 (5 bases). V was shortened by 1 base and J by 3 bases, with 13 bases between the two germline ends. The CDR3 has 15 amino acids. The CDR3 reads CASSLGGRADYEQYF. The CDR3 nucleotides read TGTGCCAGCAGTTTAGGAGGGCGTGCCGACTACGAGCAGTACTTC.

This clonotype was counted many times. The chain carries TRBV11-2 and TRBJ2-7, with TRBD2 matching 12 bases. CDR1 and CDR2 from the germline V gene are SGHAT and FQNNGV. V lost 5 bases, J lost 3 bases, and 5 bases stayed unmatched. The CDR3 contains 15 residues. The CDR3 loop is CASSPGLAGSYEQYF. The CDR3 region has the DNA TGTGCCAGCAGCCCAGGACTAGCGGGAAGCTACGAGCAGTACTTC. The full variable domain, its missing parts supplied by reference TRBV11-2 and TRBJ2-7, is EAGVAQSPRYKIIEKRQSVAFWCNPISGHATLYWYQQILGQGPKLLIQFQNNGVVDDSQLPKDRFSAERLKGVDSTLKIQPAKLEDSAVYLCASSPGLAGSYEQYFGPGTRLTVT.

Comment on this clonotype: This may stem from a read error, because a much larger clone lies one nucleotide away. The J gene is TRBJ2-1, the V gene TRBV28; D is perhaps TRBD1 or TRBD2 (5 bases each). Germline V gene lookup returns CDR1 MDHEN and CDR2 SYDVKM. Trimming removed 2 bases from V and 8 bases from J, with 16 bases in between. The CDR3 sequence is 15 residues long. The CDR3 DNA is TGTGCCAGCAGTTTACGAGAACGGGGCGGCGATGAGCAGTTCTTC. Amino acids: CASSLRERGGDEQFF.

This clonotype showed up many times. The gene calls are TRBV12-3 or TRBV12-4 and TRBJ2-6; TRBD2 matches at 13 bases. The CDR3 is 17 residues long. V shed 6 bases, J shed 4 bases, and the junction held 6 bases outside the gene matches. CDR3 sequence reads: CASSGLAGVSGANVLTF. The DNA for the CDR3 is TGTGCCAGCAGCGGACTAGCGGGAGTTTCGGGGGCCAACGTCCTGACTTTC.

Many counts were recorded for this clonotype. The rearrangement joins TRBV7-9 to TRBJ1-4, with a tentative D call TRBD1 (5 bases). Trimming cost V 2 bases and J 4 bases, with 8 bases left between them. The CDR3 contains 14 residues. Germline-derived CDR1 and CDR2 are SEHNR and FQNEAQ (reference sequence). CDR3 protein: CASSLQQGNEKLFF. The CDR3 DNA reads as TGTGCCAGCAGCTTACAGCAGGGTAATGAAAAACTGTTTTTT. The whole variable domain, filled in from reference TRBV7-9 and TRBJ1-4, reads DTGVSQNPRHKITKRGQNVTFRCDPISEHNRLYWYRQTLGQGPEFLTYFQNEAQLEKSRLLSDRFSAERPKGSFSTLEIQRTEQGDSAMYLCASSLQQGNEKLFFGSGTQLSVL.

This clonotype has at least ten counts. The chain couples TRBV6-6 to TRBJ2-1; 8 nucleotides agree with TRBD1. The ends lost 2 bases at V and 7 bases at J; junction bases unmatched: 7. This CDR3 has 15 residues. Germline CDR1 reads MNHNY; CDR2 reads SVGAGI (reference sequence). The DNA of the CDR3 is TGTGCCAGCAGTTACGTAGGACAGGGTGGAAATGAGCAGTTCTTC. This encodes CASSYVGQGGNEQFF.

This clonotype was found many times. This sequence may be a read error, since a much larger clone differs from it by one base. The gene calls are TRBV13 and TRBJ2-3; 8 nucleotides agree with TRBD1. Germline V gene lookup returns CDR1 PRHDT and CDR2 FYEKMQ (reference sequence). The CDR3 totals 19 residues. V dropped 8 bases and J dropped 1; count of bases not matched to a gene: 20. The DNA of the CDR3 is TGTGCCAGCTGCACGGAGCCACAGACAGGGGAGCAAGGCACAGATACGCAGTATTTT. Translating gives CASCTEPQTGEQGTDTQYF.

This clonotype was counted a few times. The chain has TRBV4-3 and TRBJ2-5; TRBD1 aligns across 8 bases. Germline CDR1 reads LGHNA; CDR2 reads YSLEER. The V and J ends lost 3 bases and 5 bases, in that order; junction bases with no gene match: 14. CDR3 size: 17 residues. DNA of the CDR3: TGCGCCAGCAGCCAGCCCAACCAGGGGGCGCCGGGTGAGACCCAGTACTTC. Its protein product is CASSQPNQGAPGETQYF.

Ten or more counts support this clonotype. The genes are TRBV7-2 and TRBJ2-3; TRBD1 aligns across 7 bases. Germline CDR1 reads SGHTA; CDR2 reads FQGNSA. This CDR3 contains 16 residues. J gave up 1 base and V 5 bases, and 9 bases lay outside the gene matches. The CDR3 sequence: CASSDQGVGGTDTQYF. CDR3 in DNA: TGTGCCAGCAGCGATCAGGGGGTGGGTGGCACAGATACGCAGTATTTT. Combining the CDR3 with reference TRBV7-2 and TRBJ2-3 gives the whole variable domain GAGVSQSPSNKVTEKGKDVELRCDPISGHTALYWYRQSLGQGLEFLIYFQGNSAPDKSGLPSDRFSAERTGGSVSTLTIQRTQQEDSAVYLCASSDQGVGGTDTQYFGPGTRLTVL.

This clonotype was counted at least ten times. The chain carries TRBV5-6 and TRBJ2-1; 10 bases are shared with TRBD1. The CDR3 sequence is 14 residues long. V dropped 5 bases and J dropped 7; count of bases not matched to a gene: 6. Per germline, CDR1 SGHDT and CDR2 YYEEEE. The CDR3 is CASRSGTGVNEQFF. The CDR3 DNA reads as TGTGCCAGCAGATCCGGGACAGGGGTAAATGAGCAGTTCTTC. The variable domain in full, completed from reference TRBV5-6 and TRBJ2-1, reads DAGVTQSPTHLIKTRGQQVTLRCSPKSGHDTVSWYQQALGQGPQFIFQYYEEEERQRGNFPDRFSGHQFPNYSSELNVNALLLGDSALYLCASRSGTGVNEQFFGPGTRLTVL.